One sample yielded the 7 T cell receptor beta chains listed below, sequenced in a study of T cells in localized non-small cell lung cancer. The protocol was immunoSEQ multiplex PCR, while the TCRdb copy is restricted to in-frame clones and leaves out a portion. The sample lists 48,000 or so clones, about nine tenths occurring once. The starting material was peripheral blood, obtained before any cancer treatment. The receptors come from a male donor older than 55 with stage III squamous cell lung carcinoma.

The rearrangement links TRBV7-8 to TRBJ2-7, with TRBD2 matching 11 bases. The J segment lost 2 bases and the V segment lost 0 bases, leaving 9 bases of the junction unmatched. The germline gives CDR1 SGHVS, CDR2 FQNEAQ. The CDR3 spans 18 residues. In nucleotides, the CDR3 is TGTGCCAGCAGCTTAGCGTCGGTAGCGGGAGGGTTGCCCTACGAGCAGTACTTC. It codes for CASSLASVAGGLPYEQYF.

This clone was found once. The genes are TRBV11-3 and TRBJ2-1, with 8 nucleotides matching TRBD1. CDR1 and CDR2 (germline): SGHNT, YENEEA. After removal of 3 bases from V and 8 bases from J, the junction contained 6 bases not matched to a gene. The CDR3 is 14 residues long. For the CDR3, the DNA is TGTGCCAGCAGCTTTCGCGACAGGGGTGATGAGCAGTTCTTC. Translation: CASSFRDRGDEQFF. Filled out from reference TRBV11-3 and TRBJ2-1, the complete variable domain reads EAGVVQSPRYKIIEKKQPVAFWCNPISGHNTLYWYLQNLGQGPELLIRYENEEAVDDSQLPKDRFSAERLKGVDSTLKIQPAELGDSAVYLCASSFRDRGDEQFFGPGTRLTVL.

This clone has only a few counts. The chain links TRBV7-9 to TRBJ2-1; tentative D call: TRBD2 (6 bases). Trimming left V 4 bases short and J 4 bases short, with 17 bases between. From germline, CDR1 is SEHNR and CDR2 FQNEAQ (reference sequence). There are 16 residues in the CDR3. For the CDR3, the DNA is TGTGCCAGCAGCTCTCCTATAGCGGCGGCTTACAATGAGCAGTTCTTC. Protein sequence: CASSSPIAAAYNEQFF.

This sequence joins TRBV5-6 and TRBJ1-6; D perhaps matches TRBD1 (5 bases). V was clipped by 5 bases and J by 7 bases, with 16 bases between them. The CDR3 extends over 15 amino acids. Germline values: CDR1 SGHDT, CDR2 YYEEEE. The CDR3: CASSTRGGSNSPLHF. The CDR3 DNA sequence: TGTGCCAGCAGTACCCGGGGCGGGTCGAATTCACCCCTCCACTTT.

The chain employs TRBV10-3 and TRBJ1-1; 7 bases line up with TRBD1. With 6 bases clipped from V and 6 bases from J, the junction kept 16 bases outside the gene matches. Germline values: CDR1 ENHRY, CDR2 SYGVKD. CDR3 length: 16 amino acids. The CDR3 loop reads CAIRGQPTPRMAEAFF. The CDR3 coding sequence is TGTGCCATCAGGGGACAGCCGACGCCCAGGATGGCTGAAGCTTTCTTT.

The chain joins TRBV19 to TRBJ1-1; possibly TRBD1 for D (5 bases). The CDR3 is made up of 15 amino acids. V gave up 5 bases and J gave up 0 bases, with 13 bases separating them. The germline V gene has CDR1 LNHDA and CDR2 SQIVND (reference sequence). CDR3 DNA: TGTGCCAGTAGTTCCCACGGGACGCTGAACACTGAAGCTTTCTTT. Its protein product is CASSSHGTLNTEAFF.

J is TRBJ1-5 and V is TRBV6-1; a possible D gene is TRBD1 (6 bases). V lost 3 bases, J lost 7 bases, and 13 bases lay in between. CDR1 is MNHNS, CDR2 SASEGT, per germline. The CDR3 covers 14 residues. The CDR3 loop is CASSDSGGGQPQHF. The CDR3, as DNA: TGTGCCAGCAGTGACTCCGGGGGCGGGCAGCCCCAGCATTTT.